This entry describes one T cell receptor (beta chain). Per the germline V gene, CDR1 is SGDLS and CDR2 is YYNGEE. V lost 4 bases, J lost 8 bases, and 8 bases stayed unmatched. The CDR3 length is 14 residues. The sample comes from a study of blood T cell repertoires in COVID-19. In the study overall: The samples span acute and convalescent COVID-19 from the United States, Italy and Spain.

Sequencing was performed with immunoSEQ multiplex PCR; in TCRdb, only in-frame clones are kept and a portion is missing. The table lists nearly 100,000 clones, around 88% of them singletons. Sequencing input: peripheral blood. This TCR came from a man older than 75 with acute or convalescent COVID-19. V is TRBV9 and J is TRBJ2-1; 8 bases align to TRBD2. The CDR3 DNA sequence: TGTGCCAGCAGCTCCGGGACTAGGTGGGATGAGCAGTTCTTC. Translation: CASSSGTRWDEQFF.